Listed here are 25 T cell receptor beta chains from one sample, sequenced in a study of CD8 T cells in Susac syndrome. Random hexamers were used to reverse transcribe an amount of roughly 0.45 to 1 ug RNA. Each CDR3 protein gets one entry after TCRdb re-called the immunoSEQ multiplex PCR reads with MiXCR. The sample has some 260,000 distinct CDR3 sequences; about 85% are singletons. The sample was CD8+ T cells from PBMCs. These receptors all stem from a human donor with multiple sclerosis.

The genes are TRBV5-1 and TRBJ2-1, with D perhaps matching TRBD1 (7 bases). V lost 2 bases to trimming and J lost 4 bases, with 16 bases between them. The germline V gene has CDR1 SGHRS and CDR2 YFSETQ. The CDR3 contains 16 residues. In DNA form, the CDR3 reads TGCGCCAGCAGCTTCAGCGCAGGGGGGACTTACAATGAGCAGTTCTTC. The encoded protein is CASSFSAGGTYNEQFF.

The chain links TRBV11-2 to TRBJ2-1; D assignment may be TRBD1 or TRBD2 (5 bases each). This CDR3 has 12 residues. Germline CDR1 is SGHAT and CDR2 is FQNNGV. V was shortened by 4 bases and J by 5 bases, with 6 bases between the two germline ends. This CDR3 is CASSWDHNEQFF. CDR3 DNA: TGTGCCAGCAGCTGGGACCACAATGAGCAGTTCTTC.

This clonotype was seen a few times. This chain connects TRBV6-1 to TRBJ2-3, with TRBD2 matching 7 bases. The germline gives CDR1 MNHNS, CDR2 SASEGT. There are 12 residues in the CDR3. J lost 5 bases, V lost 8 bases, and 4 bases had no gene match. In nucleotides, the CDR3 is TGTGCCAGCGGGCGGGAGCAAGATACGCAGTATTTT. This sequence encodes CASGREQDTQYF.

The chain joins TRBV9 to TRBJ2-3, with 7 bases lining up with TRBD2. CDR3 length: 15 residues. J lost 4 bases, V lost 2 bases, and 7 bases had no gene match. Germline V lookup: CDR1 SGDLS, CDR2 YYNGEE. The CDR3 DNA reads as TGTGCCAGCAGCGTCACGGGAGGCTGGGCAGATACGCAGTATTTT. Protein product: CASSVTGGWADTQYF.

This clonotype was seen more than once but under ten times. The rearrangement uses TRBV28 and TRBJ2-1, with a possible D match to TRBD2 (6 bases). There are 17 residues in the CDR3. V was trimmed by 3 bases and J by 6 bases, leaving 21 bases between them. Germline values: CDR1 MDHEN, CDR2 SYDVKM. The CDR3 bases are TGTGCCAGCAGTTTTGCTAGGGGCGGGATAGGGCGCAATGAGCAGTTCTTC. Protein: CASSFARGGIGRNEQFF.

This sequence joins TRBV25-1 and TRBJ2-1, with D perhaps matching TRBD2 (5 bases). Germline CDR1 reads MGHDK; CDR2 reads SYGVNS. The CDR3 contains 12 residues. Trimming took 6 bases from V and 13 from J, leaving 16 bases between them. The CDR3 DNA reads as TGTGCCAGCAGCGCCTATCCGGGGAGCCAGTTCTTC. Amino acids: CASSAYPGSQFF.

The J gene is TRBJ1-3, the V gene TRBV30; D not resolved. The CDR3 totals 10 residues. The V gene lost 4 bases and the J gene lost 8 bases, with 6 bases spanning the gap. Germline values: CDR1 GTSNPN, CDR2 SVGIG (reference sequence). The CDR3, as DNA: TGTGCCTGGAAAGTGGACACCATATATTTT. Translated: CAWKVDTIYF.

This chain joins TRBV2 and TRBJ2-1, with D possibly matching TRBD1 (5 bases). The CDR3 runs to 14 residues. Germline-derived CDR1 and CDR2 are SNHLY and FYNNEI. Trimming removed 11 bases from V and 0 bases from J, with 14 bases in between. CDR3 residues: CAVQLDSSYNEQFF. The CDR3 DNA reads TGTGCCGTCCAGCTCGACAGCTCCTACAATGAGCAGTTCTTC.

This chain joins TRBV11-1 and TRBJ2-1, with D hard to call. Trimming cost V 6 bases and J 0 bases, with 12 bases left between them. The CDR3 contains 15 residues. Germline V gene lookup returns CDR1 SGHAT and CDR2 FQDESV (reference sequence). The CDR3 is CASSVGPSSYNEQFF. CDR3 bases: TGTGCCAGCAGTGTCGGACCAAGCTCCTACAATGAGCAGTTCTTC.

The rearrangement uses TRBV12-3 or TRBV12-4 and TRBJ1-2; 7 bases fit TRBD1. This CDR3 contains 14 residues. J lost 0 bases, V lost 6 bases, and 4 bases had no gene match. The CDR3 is CASSRGEANYGYTF. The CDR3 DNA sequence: TGTGCCAGCAGCAGGGGGGAAGCTAACTATGGCTACACCTTC.

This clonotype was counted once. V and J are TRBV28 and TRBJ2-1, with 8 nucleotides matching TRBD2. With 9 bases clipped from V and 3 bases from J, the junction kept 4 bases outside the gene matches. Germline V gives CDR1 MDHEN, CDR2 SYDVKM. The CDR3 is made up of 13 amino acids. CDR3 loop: CASERENYNEQFF. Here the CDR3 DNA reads TGTGCCAGTGAGCGGGAGAACTACAATGAGCAGTTCTTC.

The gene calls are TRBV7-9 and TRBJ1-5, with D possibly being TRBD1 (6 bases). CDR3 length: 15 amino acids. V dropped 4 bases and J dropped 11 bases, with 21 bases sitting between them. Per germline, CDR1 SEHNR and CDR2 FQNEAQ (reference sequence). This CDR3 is CASSSEDSLPSAQHF. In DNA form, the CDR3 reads TGTGCCAGCAGCTCTGAGGACAGCCTCCCTTCGGCCCAGCATTTT.

CDR3 nucleotides: TGTGCCAGCAGCCAAGGGGAGGACTACACCTACAATGAGCAGTTCTTC. Protein product: CASSQGEDYTYNEQFF. This sequence joins TRBV3-1 and TRBJ2-1; a possible D gene is TRBD2 (6 bases). CDR3 length: 16 residues. Germline V gene sequence: CDR1 LGHDT, CDR2 YNNKEL (reference sequence). V lost 1 base and J lost 2, with 12 bases in between.

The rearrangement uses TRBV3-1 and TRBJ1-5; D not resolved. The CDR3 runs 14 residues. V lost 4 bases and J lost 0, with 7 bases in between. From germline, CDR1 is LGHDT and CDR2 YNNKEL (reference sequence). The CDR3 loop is CASSPYYSNQPQHF. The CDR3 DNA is TGTGCCAGCAGCCCCTACTATAGCAATCAGCCCCAGCATTTT. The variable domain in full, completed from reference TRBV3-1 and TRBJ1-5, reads DTAVSQTPKYLVTQMGNDKSIKCEQNLGHDTMYWYKQDSKKFLKIMFSYNNKELIINETVPNRFSPKSPDKAHLNLHINSLELGDSAVYFCASSPYYSNQPQHFGDGTRLSIL.

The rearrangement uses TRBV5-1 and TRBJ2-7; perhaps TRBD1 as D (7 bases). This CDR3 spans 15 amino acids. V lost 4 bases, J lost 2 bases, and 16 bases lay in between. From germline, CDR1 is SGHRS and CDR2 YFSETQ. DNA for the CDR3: TGCGCCAGCAGCCCGAGGGGGGACAGTACCTACGAGCAGTACTTC. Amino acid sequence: CASSPRGDSTYEQYF.

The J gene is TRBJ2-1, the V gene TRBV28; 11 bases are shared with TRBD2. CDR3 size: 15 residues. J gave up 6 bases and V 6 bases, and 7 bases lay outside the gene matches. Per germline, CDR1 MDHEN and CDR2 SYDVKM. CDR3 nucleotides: TGTGCCAGCAGCCCCGGGACTAGCGGCATCAATGAGCAGTTCTTC. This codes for CASSPGTSGINEQFF.

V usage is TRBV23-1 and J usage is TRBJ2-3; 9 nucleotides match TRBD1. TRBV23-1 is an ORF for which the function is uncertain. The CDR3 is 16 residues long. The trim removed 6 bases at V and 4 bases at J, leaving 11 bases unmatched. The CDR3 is CASRSPGDRDPDTQYF. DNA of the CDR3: TGCGCCAGCAGGAGCCCTGGGGACAGGGATCCAGATACGCAGTATTTT.

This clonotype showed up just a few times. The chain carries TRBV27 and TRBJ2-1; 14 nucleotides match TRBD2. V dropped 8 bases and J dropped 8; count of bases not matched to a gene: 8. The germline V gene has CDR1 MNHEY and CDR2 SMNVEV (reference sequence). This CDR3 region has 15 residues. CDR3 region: CASSSGTSGSYEQFF. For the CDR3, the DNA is TGTGCCAGCTCTTCCGGGACTAGCGGGAGCTATGAGCAGTTCTTC.

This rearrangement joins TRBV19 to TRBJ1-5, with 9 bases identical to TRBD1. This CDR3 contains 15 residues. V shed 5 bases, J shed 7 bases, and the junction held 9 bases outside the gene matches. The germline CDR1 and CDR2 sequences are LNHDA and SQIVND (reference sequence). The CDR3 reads CASSPRDRVGQPQHF. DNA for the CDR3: TGTGCCAGTAGTCCCCGGGACAGGGTTGGACAGCCCCAGCATTTT. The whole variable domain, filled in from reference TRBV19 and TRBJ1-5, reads DGGITQSPKYLFRKEGQNVTLSCEQNLNHDAMYWYRQDPGQGLRLIYYSQIVNDFQKGDIAEGYSVSREKKESFPLTVTSAQKNPTAFYLCASSPRDRVGQPQHFGDGTRLSIL.

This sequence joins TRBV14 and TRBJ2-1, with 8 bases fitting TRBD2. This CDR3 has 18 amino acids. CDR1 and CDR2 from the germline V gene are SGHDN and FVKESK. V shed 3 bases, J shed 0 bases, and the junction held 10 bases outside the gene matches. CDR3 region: CASSQLAGLTSSYNEQFF. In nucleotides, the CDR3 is TGTGCCAGCAGCCAGCTAGCGGGCCTCACGAGCTCCTACAATGAGCAGTTCTTC.

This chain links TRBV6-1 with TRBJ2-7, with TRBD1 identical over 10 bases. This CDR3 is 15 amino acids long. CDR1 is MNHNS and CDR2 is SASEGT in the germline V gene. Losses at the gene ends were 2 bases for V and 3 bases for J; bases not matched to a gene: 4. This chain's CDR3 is CASSEQDRGYYEQYF. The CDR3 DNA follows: TGTGCCAGCAGTGAACAGGACAGGGGGTACTACGAGCAGTACTTC.

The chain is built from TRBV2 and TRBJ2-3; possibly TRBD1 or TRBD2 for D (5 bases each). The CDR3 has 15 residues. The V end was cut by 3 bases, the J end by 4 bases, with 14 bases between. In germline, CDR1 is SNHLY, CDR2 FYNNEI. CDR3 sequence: CASSDGPVGADTQYF. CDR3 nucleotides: TGTGCCAGCAGTGACGGCCCGGTGGGGGCAGATACGCAGTATTTT.

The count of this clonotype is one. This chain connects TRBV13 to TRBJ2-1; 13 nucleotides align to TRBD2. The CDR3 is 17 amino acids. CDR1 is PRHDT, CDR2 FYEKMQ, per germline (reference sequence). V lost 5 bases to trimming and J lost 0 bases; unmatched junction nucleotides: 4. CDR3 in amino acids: CASSPWTSGSSYNEQFF. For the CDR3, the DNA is TGTGCCAGCAGCCCATGGACTAGCGGGAGCTCCTACAATGAGCAGTTCTTC.

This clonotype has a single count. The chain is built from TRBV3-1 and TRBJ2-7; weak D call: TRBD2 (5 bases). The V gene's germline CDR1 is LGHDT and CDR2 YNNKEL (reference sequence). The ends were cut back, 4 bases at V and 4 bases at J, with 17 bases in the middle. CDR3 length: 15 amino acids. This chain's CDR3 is CASSRTEFEGYEQYF. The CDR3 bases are TGTGCCAGCAGCCGCACAGAGTTTGAGGGATACGAGCAGTACTTC.

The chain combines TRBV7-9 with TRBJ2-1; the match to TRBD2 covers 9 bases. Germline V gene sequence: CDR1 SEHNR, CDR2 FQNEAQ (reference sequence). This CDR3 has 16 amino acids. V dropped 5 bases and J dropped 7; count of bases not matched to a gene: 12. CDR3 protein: CASSNRLAETRNEQFF. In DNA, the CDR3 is TGTGCCAGCAGCAACAGACTAGCGGAAACTAGGAATGAGCAGTTCTTC.